Listed below are T cell receptor beta chains from one sample, sequenced in a study of blood T cell repertoires in COVID-19. This table comes from immunoSEQ multiplex PCR, and its TCRdb copy is limited to in-frame clones, with some not included. Among about 33,000 clones listed, around 88% were seen once. Material: peripheral blood. The origin of the receptors is a human donor in a cohort sampled during active COVID-19. Each CDR3 is given with its conserved first and last residue. Not every row has a clone size; where given, it reads once, few, many or a size class.

j_call	clone_size	v_call	cdr3_aa
TRBJ1-3	NA	TRBV13	CASSLDFGNTIYF
TRBJ2-2	NA	TRBV19	CASSTQGARTGELFF
TRBJ2-1	once	TRBV28	CASSLLGTGTTYNEQFF
TRBJ1-4	NA	TRBV7-9	CASSFPPGGADRSEKLFF
TRBJ1-5	NA	TRBV9	CASGTANQPQHF
TRBJ2-1	NA	TRBV13	CASSSAPRLAVEQFF
TRBJ2-7	NA	TRBV28	CASSSIDRDNSYEQYF
TRBJ2-5	NA	TRBV29-1	CSVVGAAGGETQYF
TRBJ2-5	NA	TRBV28	CASTLEGTGGTGETQYF
TRBJ2-7	once	TRBV18	CASSSFGTAGVLGVSYEQYF
TRBJ2-1	NA	TRBV19	CASSAEGSWNEQFF
TRBJ2-3	NA	TRBV4-3	CASSQDRGYTQYF
TRBJ2-3	NA	TRBV3-1/TRBV3-2	CASSQAGLLEGTQYF
TRBJ1-6	few	TRBV3-1/TRBV3-2	CASSHRTGKNNSPLHF
TRBJ1-4	NA	TRBV15	CATRRDRSEKLFF
TRBJ2-1	NA	TRBV12-3/TRBV12-4	CASSRRNEQFF
TRBJ2-7	NA	TRBV27	CASGDRNAAYEQYF
TRBJ2-2	NA	TRBV6-5	CASLGTGDTGELFF
TRBJ2-7	once	TRBV6-4	CASRIWGPTPRAYEQYF
TRBJ1-6	NA	TRBV5-6	CASSLSNSYNSPLHF
TRBJ2-5	NA	TRBV2	CASSRLQETQYF
TRBJ2-7	once	TRBV4-2	CASSQERGGPYEQYF
TRBJ2-3	NA	TRBV24-1	CATSVRGISTDTQYF